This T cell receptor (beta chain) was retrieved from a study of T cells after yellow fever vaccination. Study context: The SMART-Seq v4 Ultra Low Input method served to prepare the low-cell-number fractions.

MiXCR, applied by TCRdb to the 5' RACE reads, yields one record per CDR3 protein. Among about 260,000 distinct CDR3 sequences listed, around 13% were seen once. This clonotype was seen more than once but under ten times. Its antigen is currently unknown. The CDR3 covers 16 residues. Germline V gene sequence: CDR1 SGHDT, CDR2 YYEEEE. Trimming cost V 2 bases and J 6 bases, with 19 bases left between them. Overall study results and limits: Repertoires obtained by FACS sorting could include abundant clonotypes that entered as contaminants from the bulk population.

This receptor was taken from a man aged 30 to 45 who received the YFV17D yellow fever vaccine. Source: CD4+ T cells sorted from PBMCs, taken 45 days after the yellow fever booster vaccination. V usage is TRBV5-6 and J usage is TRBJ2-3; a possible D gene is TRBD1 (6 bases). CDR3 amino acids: CASSFGRSWGPDTQYF. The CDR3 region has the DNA TGTGCCAGCAGCTTTGGAAGGTCTTGGGGGCCCGATACGCAGTATTTT.